The rows below give T cell receptor beta chains drawn from one sample of a study of blood T cell repertoires in COVID-19. Profiled with immunoSEQ multiplex PCR; TCRdb holds only in-frame clones, not every one. Seen here are some 130,000 clones, around 86% observed once, and the top ten hold about 2.5%. Sample: peripheral blood. These receptors came from a middle-aged man with active COVID-19. The CDR3 runs from the conserved cysteine through the conserved F or W. The order of the fields is CDR3 protein, CDR3 DNA, V gene, clone size, D gene, J gene. The D gene is left open where the match is weak. Size is stated for part of the rows, as once, few or many counts, or as a class when the clone is expanded.

CDR3: CASSGIVSGANVLTF
DNA: TGTGCCAGCAGTGGTATAGTCTCTGGGGCCAACGTCCTGACTTTC
V: TRBV2
size: .
D: .
J: TRBJ2-6

CDR3: CASSPMGQINQPQHF
DNA: TGCGCCAGCAGCCCTATGGGACAAATCAATCAGCCCCAGCATTTT
V: TRBV4-1
size: .
D: .
J: TRBJ1-5

CDR3: CAWSRGTYEQYF
DNA: TGTGCCTGGAGTCGGGGGACCTACGAGCAGTACTTC
V: TRBV30
size: .
D: .
J: TRBJ2-7

CDR3: CASSLGRYIYEQYF
DNA: TGTGCCAGCAGTTTGGGGCGGTACATCTACGAGCAGTACTTC
V: TRBV27
size: .
D: .
J: TRBJ2-7

CDR3: CASSEPDRGFHFGELFF
DNA: TGTGCCAGCAGTGAACCGGACCGGGGATTCCATTTCGGGGAGCTGTTTTTT
V: TRBV2
size: .
D: .
J: TRBJ2-2

CDR3: CASSPTRGASTDTQYF
DNA: TGTGCCAGCAGCCCCACCCGGGGGGCTAGCACAGATACGCAGTATTTT
V: TRBV3-1/TRBV3-2
size: .
D: .
J: TRBJ2-3

CDR3: CASSLSRGILLNTEAFF
DNA: TGCGCCAGCAGCTTGTCCAGGGGCATACTCCTAAACACTGAAGCTTTCTTT
V: TRBV5-1
size: few
D: .
J: TRBJ1-1

CDR3: CASSHGTGTYNEQFF
DNA: TGCGCCAGCAGCCACGGGACAGGGACCTACAATGAGCAGTTCTTC
V: TRBV5-1
size: once
D: TRBD1
J: TRBJ2-1

CDR3: CASSYSSPDMNYGYTF
DNA: TGTGCCAGCAGTTACTCGAGCCCTGATATGAACTATGGCTACACCTTC
V: TRBV6-5
size: .
D: .
J: TRBJ1-2

CDR3: CASSVVSGVRAFF
DNA: TGTGCCAGCAGCGTAGTGTCCGGGGTTCGGGCTTTCTTT
V: TRBV9
size: .
D: .
J: TRBJ1-1

CDR3: CSVPGGTGLTMRQFF
DNA: TGCAGCGTTCCGGGAGGGACCGGTCTCACAATGAGGCAGTTCTTC
V: TRBV29-1
size: .
D: TRBD2
J: TRBJ2-1

CDR3: CASSLTGAGYGYTF
DNA: TGTGCCAGCAGTTTAACAGGGGCAGGCTATGGCTACACCTTC
V: TRBV28
size: .
D: TRBD1
J: TRBJ1-2

CDR3: CASSTGLAGGKAAGANVLTF
DNA: TGTGCCAGCAGCACAGGTCTAGCGGGGGGAAAAGCTGCTGGGGCCAACGTCCTGACTTTC
V: TRBV7-9
size: many
D: TRBD2
J: TRBJ2-6

CDR3: CASSYTKTLAYGYTF
DNA: TGTGCCAGCAGCTATACCAAGACTTTAGCCTATGGCTACACCTTC
V: TRBV6-5
size: .
D: .
J: TRBJ1-2

CDR3: CASSPRVGDSYEQYF
DNA: TGTGCCAGCTCACCACGAGTTGGAGATTCCTACGAGCAGTACTTC
V: TRBV18
size: .
D: .
J: TRBJ2-7

CDR3: CASSSTGDSSFGYTF
DNA: TGTGCCAGCAGCTCGACCGGGGACAGCAGCTTTGGCTACACCTTC
V: TRBV7-9
size: .
D: TRBD1
J: TRBJ1-2

CDR3: CASSGSYRTIGNTIYF
DNA: TGTGCCAGCAGTGGGAGTTACCGGACAATTGGAAACACCATATATTTT
V: TRBV6-1
size: once
D: .
J: TRBJ1-3

CDR3: CASSYSRGRRSGELFF
DNA: TGTGCCAGCAGTTACTCGAGAGGGCGAAGGTCCGGGGAGCTGTTTTTT
V: TRBV6-5
size: .
D: .
J: TRBJ2-2

CDR3: CASSYGRNTEAFF
DNA: TGTGCCAGCAGTTACGGGAGAAACACTGAAGCTTTCTTT
V: TRBV6-5
size: few
D: .
J: TRBJ1-1

CDR3: CASSLDRAPGELFF
DNA: TGTGCCAGCAGTCTCGACAGGGCCCCCGGGGAGCTGTTTTTT
V: TRBV28
size: once
D: TRBD1
J: TRBJ2-2

CDR3: CASSQPGQGNGYTF
DNA: TGCGCCAGCAGCCAACCCGGACAGGGAAATGGCTACACCTTC
V: TRBV4-1
size: .
D: TRBD1
J: TRBJ1-2

CDR3: CASSDGGTPQWWFF
DNA: TGCGCCAGCAGCGACGGGGGGACCCCTCAATGGTGGTTCTTC
V: TRBV5-1
size: .
D: TRBD2
J: TRBJ2-1

CDR3: CASRESTDTQYF
DNA: TGTGCCAGTCGGGAGAGCACAGATACGCAGTATTTT
V: TRBV6-5
size: .
D: .
J: TRBJ2-3

CDR3: CASSPGQGYGYTF
DNA: TGTGCCAGCTCACCCGGACAGGGCTATGGCTACACCTTC
V: TRBV18
size: .
D: TRBD1
J: TRBJ1-2

CDR3: CASSESHFSGNTIYF
DNA: TGTGCCAGCAGCGAGTCACATTTTTCTGGAAACACCATATATTTT
V: TRBV9
size: .
D: .
J: TRBJ1-3

CDR3: CASNSLGQGRYGYTF
DNA: TGTGCCAGCAACTCACTCGGACAGGGGCGCTATGGCTACACCTTC
V: TRBV7-2
size: .
D: TRBD1
J: TRBJ1-2

CDR3: CASSWLGWTEVNSYEQYF
DNA: TGTGCCAGCAGTTGGCTGGGGTGGACGGAGGTAAACTCCTACGAGCAGTACTTC
V: TRBV28
size: few
D: .
J: TRBJ2-7

CDR3: CASGQGSRGTEAFF
DNA: TGTGCCAGCGGACAGGGGTCAAGGGGAACTGAAGCTTTCTTT
V: TRBV27
size: .
D: TRBD1
J: TRBJ1-1

CDR3: CASSRGQGIYTF
DNA: TGTGCCAGCAGTCGGGGACAGGGGATCTACACCTTC
V: TRBV2
size: .
D: TRBD1
J: TRBJ1-2

CDR3: CASSVGDRGSYGYTF
DNA: TGTGCCAGCAGCGTAGGGGACAGGGGTAGCTATGGCTACACCTTC
V: TRBV9
size: .
D: TRBD1
J: TRBJ1-2

CDR3: CASSVVGQGKGNTIYF
DNA: TGTGCCAGCAGCGTAGTTGGGCAGGGGAAAGGAAACACCATATATTTT
V: TRBV9
size: .
D: .
J: TRBJ1-3

CDR3: CASSGQSVYNEQFF
DNA: TGTGCCAGCAGCGGTCAATCGGTCTACAATGAGCAGTTCTTC
V: TRBV9
size: .
D: .
J: TRBJ2-1

CDR3: CASSATQSVGELFF
DNA: TGTGCCAGCAGCGCAACACAAAGTGTCGGGGAGCTGTTTTTT
V: TRBV5-4
size: .
D: .
J: TRBJ2-2

CDR3: CASRPTRTANYGYTF
DNA: TGTGCCAGCAGACCAACTAGGACAGCTAACTATGGCTACACCTTC
V: TRBV7-2
size: .
D: .
J: TRBJ1-2

CDR3: CASSLRTAGANVLTF
DNA: TGTGCCAGCAGCCTACGGACAGCTGGGGCCAACGTCCTGACTTTC
V: TRBV5-6
size: .
D: .
J: TRBJ2-6

CDR3: CASSWTGGGYGYTF
DNA: TGTGCCAGCAGCTGGACAGGGGGCGGCTATGGCTACACCTTC
V: TRBV5-6
size: .
D: TRBD1
J: TRBJ1-2

CDR3: CASSLAGQGQYF
DNA: TGTGCCAGCAGCTTGGCCGGACAGGGGCAGTACTTC
V: TRBV5-6
size: .
D: TRBD1
J: TRBJ2-7